The rows below give T cell receptor delta chains drawn from one sample of a study of Vδ1+ human thymocytes. TCRdb re-processed the multiplex PCR reads using CATT. The top ten clones hold approximately 0.4% of a sample with over 45,000 delta-chain clones, around 15% of them seen once. The sequenced material came from Vdelta1+ gamma-delta thymocytes from the thymus. The receptors derive from a girl under two years old who had congenital heart surgery. Each CDR3 is given with its conserved first and last residue. The D gene is left open where the match is weak. Only part of the rows carry a size: once, few, many, or a class if the clone is expanded.

V gene: TRDV1; D gene: .; clone size: .; J gene: TRDJ1; CDR3 protein: CALGVKGAYTDKLIF; CDR3 DNA: TGTGCTCTTGGGGTAAAGGGGGCGTACACCGATAAACTCATCTTT
V gene: TRDV1; D gene: TRDD3; clone size: few; J gene: TRDJ1; CDR3 protein: CALVVTGGYLYTDKLIF; CDR3 DNA: TGTGCTCTTGTCGTCACCGGGGGATACCTGTACACCGATAAACTCATCTTT
V gene: TRDV1; D gene: TRDD3; clone size: few; J gene: TRDJ1; CDR3 protein: CALGAPFPTSMGDRDTDKLIF; CDR3 DNA: TGTGCTCTTGGGGCCCCCTTTCCGACTAGCATGGGGGATAGGGACACCGATAAACTCATCTTT
V gene: TRDV1; D gene: .; clone size: .; J gene: TRDJ1; CDR3 protein: CALGDLLPTRALELGGRWGITDKLIF; CDR3 DNA: TGTGCTCTTGGGGATCTACTTCCTACTAGGGCCCTAGAACTGGGGGGCCGGTGGGGGATCACCGATAAACTCATCTTT
V gene: TRDV2; D gene: .; clone size: few; J gene: TRDJ1; CDR3 protein: CACDTGGPPDTDKPIF; CDR3 DNA: TGTGCCTGTGACACCGGAGGGCCCCCGGACACCGATAAACCCATCTTT
V gene: TRDV1; D gene: TRDD3; clone size: .; J gene: TRDJ1; CDR3 protein: CALGGSPRGGGWSYTDKLIF; CDR3 DNA: TGTGCTCTTGGGGGAAGTCCTAGGGGTGGGGGATGGTCGTACACCGATAAACTCATCTTT
V gene: TRDV1; D gene: .; clone size: few; J gene: TRDJ1; CDR3 protein: CALGDQKISYGDKLIF; CDR3 DNA: TGTGCTCTTGGGGATCAGAAAATTTCATACGGCGATAAACTCATCTTT
V gene: TRDV1; D gene: .; clone size: few; J gene: TRDJ1; CDR3 protein: CALGELNTYDKLIF; CDR3 DNA: TGTGCTCTTGGGGAACTGAATACATACGATAAACTCATCTTT
V gene: TRDV1; D gene: TRDD3; clone size: few; J gene: TRDJ1; CDR3 protein: CALGEPTRSLGDTPYTDKLIF; CDR3 DNA: TGTGCTCTTGGGGAGCCTACTAGGTCCCTGGGGGATACCCCGTACACCGATAAACTCATCTTT
V gene: TRDV1; D gene: .; clone size: few; J gene: TRDJ1; CDR3 protein: CALGKNSSVTGTDKLIF; CDR3 DNA: TGTGCTCTTGGGAAAAATTCCTCCGTAACTGGTACCGATAAACTCATCTTT
V gene: TRDV1; D gene: TRDD3; clone size: .; J gene: TRDJ1; CDR3 protein: CALGERSRPWGYVGTDKLIF; CDR3 DNA: TGTGCTCTTGGGGAACGTAGCAGGCCCTGGGGATACGTCGGCACCGATAAACTCATCTTT
V gene: TRDV1; D gene: TRDD3; clone size: .; J gene: TRDJ1; CDR3 protein: CALGEGVTYDFQLGETGLIF; CDR3 DNA: TGTGCTCTTGGGGAAGGAGTTACCTACGACTTTCAACTGGGGGAAACGGGGCTCATCTTT
V gene: TRDV1; D gene: TRDD3; clone size: .; J gene: TRDJ1; CDR3 protein: CALGEGTVLGTWYTDKLIF; CDR3 DNA: TGTGCTCTTGGGGAAGGTACCGTACTGGGGACCTGGTACACCGATAAACTCATCTTT
V gene: TRDV1; D gene: .; clone size: few; J gene: TRDJ1; CDR3 protein: CALGFHSTEGGKTDKLIF; CDR3 DNA: TGTGCTCTTGGTTTTCACTCTACGGAGGGGGGAAAAACCGATAAACTCATCTTT
V gene: TRDV1; D gene: .; clone size: few; J gene: TRDJ1; CDR3 protein: CALGDNLLPVGFDTRYTDKLIF; CDR3 DNA: TGTGCTCTTGGGGACAACCTCCTACCCGTCGGTTTCGATACGCGGTACACCGATAAGCTCATCTTT
V gene: TRDV2; D gene: TRDD3; clone size: medium-sized; J gene: TRDJ1; CDR3 protein: CACDLYLGAPDKLIF; CDR3 DNA: TGTGCCTGTGACCTATATCTGGGGGCCCCAGATAAACTCATCTTT
V gene: TRDV1; D gene: .; clone size: few; J gene: TRDJ1; CDR3 protein: CALGEGQSRGLLGDTDKLIF; CDR3 DNA: TGTGCTCTTGGGGAAGGACAGTCGAGAGGCCTACTGGGTGACACCGATAAACTCATCTTT
V gene: TRAV29/DV5; D gene: TRDD3; clone size: few; J gene: TRDJ1; CDR3 protein: CAASDLPSLMGDSREPLYTDKLIF; CDR3 DNA: TGTGCAGCAAGCGACCTCCCGAGTTTAATGGGGGACTCGAGAGAGCCCCTATACACCGATAAACTCATCTTT
V gene: TRDV1; D gene: .; clone size: few; J gene: TRDJ1; CDR3 protein: CALGGRPSPLSVGDKELLDTDKLIF; CDR3 DNA: TGTGCTCTTGGGGGGCGGCCTTCCCCCCTTTCGGTGGGGGACAAAGAGTTACTTGACACCGATAAACTCATCTTT
V gene: TRDV1; D gene: TRDD3; clone size: .; J gene: TRDJ1; CDR3 protein: CALGEPPEEASLLGYTDKLIF; CDR3 DNA: TGTGCTCTTGGGGAACCACCCGAGGAGGCCTCTCTACTGGGGTACACCGATAAACTCATCTTT
V gene: TRDV1; D gene: TRDD3; clone size: .; J gene: TRDJ1; CDR3 protein: CALTGGSYTDKLIF; CDR3 DNA: TGTGCGCTTACTGGGGGCTCCTACACCGATAAACTCATCTTT
V gene: TRDV1; D gene: TRDD3; clone size: .; J gene: TRDJ1; CDR3 protein: CALGYPHDWGNHTDKLIF; CDR3 DNA: TGTGCTCTTGGGTACCCCCATGACTGGGGGAACCACACCGATAAACTCATCTTT
V gene: TRDV1; D gene: TRDD3; clone size: .; J gene: TRDJ1; CDR3 protein: CALGEVCSYQGLGDAPFTDKLIF; CDR3 DNA: TGTGCTCTTGGGGAAGTATGTTCCTACCAGGGACTGGGGGATGCTCCCTTCACCGATAAACTCATCTTT
V gene: TRDV1; D gene: .; clone size: few; J gene: TRDJ1; CDR3 protein: CALGVPLLRRTDGGKLIF; CDR3 DNA: TGTGCTCTTGGGGTACCCCTCCTACGACGTACAGACGGGGGTAAACTCATCTTT
V gene: TRDV1; D gene: TRDD3; clone size: few; J gene: TRDJ1; CDR3 protein: CALGDRPSKELGAKLIF; CDR3 DNA: TGTGCTCTTGGGGATCGGCCTTCCAAAGAACTGGGGGCCAAACTCATCTTT
V gene: TRDV1; D gene: TRDD3; clone size: few; J gene: TRDJ1; CDR3 protein: CALGPLPTSTGGYLYTDKLIF; CDR3 DNA: TGTGCTCTTGGGCCACTTCCTACATCGACTGGGGGATACCTGTACACCGATAAACTCATCTTT